This passage covers 30 T cell receptor beta chains from one sample sequenced in a study of T cell responses to AZD1222 COVID-19 vaccine. Using immunoSEQ multiplex PCR, the repertoire was profiled, and TCRdb retains in-frame clones only, with some absent. This sample has roughly 120,000 clones, with roughly nine tenths found just once. Source: peripheral blood, taken 28 days after the second AZD1222 dose. The receptor set was obtained from an adult who received the AZD1222 COVID-19 vaccine.

The V gene is TRBV10-2, the J gene TRBJ1-1; 8 positions agree with TRBD1. The V segment lost 6 bases and the J segment 6 bases; nucleotides outside the gene matches: 6. There are 13 residues in the CDR3. Germline V CDR1 and CDR2: WSHSY, SAAADI. The DNA for the CDR3 is TGCGCCAGCAGCATGGACAGGGCGGCTGAAGCTTTCTTT. Its protein product is CASSMDRAAEAFF.

The J gene is TRBJ2-5, the V gene TRBV5-1; 9 positions agree with TRBD1. This CDR3 spans 13 amino acids. V trimming: 5 bases; J trimming: 1 base; junction bases outside the gene matches: 0. CDR1 is SGHRS and CDR2 is YFSETQ in the germline V gene. CDR3 loop: CASRTGGQETQYF. CDR3 DNA: TGCGCCAGCAGGACAGGGGGCCAAGAGACCCAGTACTTC.

In this sample, this clone turned up many times. This chain links TRBV7-9 with TRBJ1-1; D not certain. Trimming took 9 bases from V and 9 from J, leaving 14 bases between them. The germline CDR1 and CDR2 sequences are SEHNR and FQNEAQ (reference sequence). CDR3 size: 11 residues. CDR3 in amino acids: CAREEDGKAFF. CDR3 DNA sequence: TGTGCCAGGGAGGAAGACGGCAAAGCTTTCTTT.

Of note for this clone: The sample holds other DNA sequences that translate to the same CDR3. The rearrangement joins TRBV5-1 to TRBJ2-7; D is possibly TRBD1 (6 bases). This CDR3 comprises 14 residues. Trimming cost V 0 bases and J 3 bases, with 10 bases left between them. CDR1 and CDR2 (germline): SGHRS, YFSETQ. CDR3 nucleotide sequence: TGCGCCAGCAGCTTGGGTCTGGACAGCTACGAGCAGTACTTC. It codes for CASSLGLDSYEQYF.

The chain is built from TRBV14 and TRBJ1-3; no firm D call. CDR3 length: 13 residues. Trimming shortened V by 4 bases and J by 0 bases, and 4 bases separated the two germline ends. Germline loops: CDR1 SGHDN, CDR2 FVKESK. CDR3 sequence reads: CASSLISGNTIYF. CDR3 DNA sequence: TGTGCCAGCAGCCTCATCTCTGGAAACACCATATATTTT.

The rearrangement links TRBV19 to TRBJ2-5; D is perhaps TRBD2 (5 bases). In germline, CDR1 is LNHDA, CDR2 SQIVND (reference sequence). The CDR3 has 13 residues. With 3 bases removed from V and 8 bases from J, the gap between germline ends came to 13 bases. The CDR3 bases are TGTGCCAGTAGTATTTCGGGGTGGAGTACCCAGTACTTC. It specifies CASSISGWSTQYF.

V gene TRBV30 combines with J gene TRBJ2-7; D is undetermined. CDR1 and CDR2 from the germline V gene are GTSNPN and SVGIG (reference sequence). CDR3 length equals 12 residues. Trimming took off 2 bases at V and 2 bases at J, with 7 bases between the two ends. CDR3 region: CAWSLQTYEQYF. The CDR3 coding sequence is TGTGCCTGGAGTCTCCAGACCTACGAGCAGTACTTC.

This chain links TRBV28 with TRBJ2-3; D possibly corresponds to TRBD2 (6 bases). The CDR3 is 15 amino acids. Germline-derived CDR1 and CDR2 are MDHEN and SYDVKM. V was trimmed by 6 bases and J by 3 bases, leaving 16 bases between them. The CDR3 protein is CASSLGAGITDTQYF. The CDR3 nucleotides read TGTGCCAGCAGCTTAGGGGCGGGGATTACAGATACGCAGTATTTT.

The chain links TRBV2 to TRBJ2-3; no definite D call. Trimming removed 4 bases from V and 2 bases from J, with 10 bases in between. CDR1 and CDR2 from the germline V gene are SNHLY and FYNNEI. The CDR3 has 14 residues. The CDR3 DNA reads TGTGCCAGCAGTGTTTTGCACACCACAGATACGCAGTATTTT. Its protein is CASSVLHTTDTQYF. Supplemented by reference TRBV2 and TRBJ2-3, the full variable domain reads EPEVTQTPSHQVTQMGQEVILRCVPISNHLYFYWYRQILGQKVEFLVSFYNNEISEKSEIFDDQFSVERPDGSNFTLKIRSTKLEDSAMYFCASSVLHTTDTQYFGPGTRLTVL.

This chain uses TRBV5-1 with TRBJ2-7, with unresolved D. The CDR3 has 13 residues. Germline V CDR1 and CDR2: SGHRS, YFSETQ. Trimming cost V 1 base and J 2 bases, with 7 bases left between them. The DNA of the CDR3 is TGCGCCAGCAGCTTGATCGGTACCTACGAGCAGTACTTC. As protein: CASSLIGTYEQYF.

The genes are TRBV18 and TRBJ1-1, with TRBD1 as a possible D gene (5 bases). Germline CDR1 and CDR2: KGHSH and LQKENI. This CDR3 is 16 amino acids long. V lost 6 bases to trimming and J lost 0 bases, with 17 bases between them. CDR3 coding DNA: TGTGCCAGCTCCCTCCACGGACGGGGGTTGAACACTGAAGCTTTCTTT. Its translation is CASSLHGRGLNTEAFF. The full variable domain, completed using reference TRBV18 and TRBJ1-1, is NAGVMQNPRHLVRRRGQEARLRCSPMKGHSHVYWYRQLPEEGLKFMVYLQKENIIDESGMPKERFSAEFPKEGPSILRIQQVVRGDSAAYFCASSLHGRGLNTEAFFGQGTRLTVV.

The DNA for the CDR3 is TGTGCCACCAGTGATATTAGCGGGAGCCCCTGGAATGAGCAGTTCTTC. Translated, it gives CATSDISGSPWNEQFF. V and J are TRBV24-1 and TRBJ2-1; 9 nucleotides match TRBD2. Germline CDR1 and CDR2: KGHDR and SFDVKD. There are 16 residues in the CDR3. V dropped 3 bases and J dropped 7; count of bases not matched to a gene: 9.

As for this clone: The junction and the germline gene differ at one end; a read error may be behind it. The V gene is TRBV18, the J gene TRBJ1-3; D is unclear. Germline V CDR1 and CDR2: KGHSH, LQKENI. The CDR3 runs 16 residues. The CDR3 sequence: CASSPSAPRSGNTIYF. The CDR3 DNA reads TGTGCCAGCTCACCAAGTGCCCCCCGATCTGGGAACACCATATATTTT.

Only one count was recorded for this clone. This rearrangement joins TRBV2 to TRBJ1-2; TRBD1 agrees at 8 bases. Trimming took 5 bases from V and 6 from J; bases not matched to a gene: 8. The CDR3 consists of 14 residues. Germline CDR1 reads SNHLY; CDR2 reads FYNNEI. The chain's CDR3 is CASSLNRGNDGYTF. Here the CDR3 DNA reads TGTGCCAGCAGTCTGAACAGGGGGAACGATGGCTACACCTTC.

The chain carries TRBV9 and TRBJ1-6, with D uncertain. The CDR3 has 12 residues. Germline CDR1 SGDLS, CDR2 YYNGEE. V gave up 4 bases and J gave up 9 bases, with 8 bases separating them. This CDR3 reads CASSTPASPLHF. As DNA, the CDR3 is TGTGCCAGCAGCACACCCGCTTCACCCCTCCACTTT.

The chain combines TRBV28 with TRBJ1-6, with D tentatively TRBD1 (6 bases). This CDR3 is built from 15 residues. CDR1 MDHEN and CDR2 SYDVKM come from the germline V gene. V shed 5 bases and J shed 9 bases, with 17 bases lying between them. The CDR3 nucleotides are TGTGCCAGCAGTCCCCCAGGGACAACGGGTTCACCCCTCCACTTT. Amino acid sequence: CASSPPGTTGSPLHF.

The chain is built from TRBV3-1 (or the pseudogene TRBV3-2) and TRBJ2-7; D is unclear. The CDR3 is made up of 15 amino acids. Deletions cut 0 bases from V and 4 bases from J, with 13 bases between. Germline V gene lookup returns CDR1 LGHDT and CDR2 YNNKEL (reference sequence). CDR3 loop: CASSQDVRAWYEQYF. The CDR3 nucleotides read TGTGCCAGCAGCCAAGATGTGAGAGCGTGGTACGAGCAGTACTTC.

This sequence joins TRBV5-5 and TRBJ1-2; D may be TRBD1 (6 bases). Germline V gene data show CDR1 as SGHKS and CDR2 as YYEKEE (reference sequence). The CDR3 contains 17 residues. Trimming shortened V by 6 bases and J by 2 bases, and 23 bases separated the two germline ends. In DNA, the CDR3 is TGTGCCAGCACCCTAGCGGCCGCAGGGGTAATGAACTATGGCTACACCTTC. Protein sequence: CASTLAAAGVMNYGYTF.

The chain employs TRBV27 and TRBJ1-2; D not certain. Trimming removed 0 bases at V and 7 bases at J, with 9 bases between. This CDR3 is 13 amino acids long. In germline, CDR1 is MNHEY, CDR2 SMNVEV (reference sequence). The CDR3: CASSLSGLVGYTF. For the CDR3, the DNA is TGTGCCAGCAGTTTATCGGGTTTGGTTGGCTACACCTTC.

This clone has a single count. The rearrangement joins TRBV20-1 to TRBJ1-1; weak D call: TRBD1 (5 bases). The CDR3 is made up of 11 amino acids. Germline lookup yields CDR1 DFQATT and CDR2 SNEGSKA (reference sequence). V lost 3 bases and J lost 10, with 12 bases in between. The CDR3 DNA reads TGCAGTGCTAGTTTCCGGGGCTCAGCTTTCTTT. This sequence encodes CSASFRGSAFF.

The rearrangement joins TRBV3-1 (or the pseudogene TRBV3-2) to TRBJ2-3; 7 bases fit TRBD2. The CDR3 is made up of 17 amino acids. The trim removed 1 base at V and 3 bases at J, leaving 10 bases unmatched. Germline V gene sequence: CDR1 LGHDT, CDR2 YNNKEL (reference sequence). The CDR3 nucleotides read TGTGCCAGCAGCCAAGTGTCTAGCAGCGGGGCAACAGATACGCAGTATTTT. Amino acid sequence: CASSQVSSSGATDTQYF.

This chain connects TRBV28 to TRBJ2-2; no reliable D call. The CDR3 length is 13 residues. V dropped 7 bases and J dropped 5 bases, with 11 bases sitting between them. Germline CDR1 and CDR2: MDHEN and SYDVKM. CDR3 residues: CASTHVETGELFF. CDR3 DNA sequence: TGTGCCAGCACCCACGTAGAAACCGGGGAGCTGTTTTTT. Drawing the rest from reference TRBV28 and TRBJ2-2, the complete variable domain is DVKVTQSSRYLVKRTGEKVFLECVQDMDHENMFWYRQDPGLGLRLIYFSYDVKMKEKGDIPEGYSVSREKKERFSLILESASTNQTSMYLCASTHVETGELFFGEGSRLTVL.

The chain carries TRBV27 and TRBJ1-5, with D unclear. Germline V gene lookup returns CDR1 MNHEY and CDR2 SMNVEV (reference sequence). Trimming took off 4 bases at V and 7 bases at J, with 5 bases between the two ends. CDR3 length equals 11 residues. The CDR3 is CASSWSQPQHF. CDR3 in DNA: TGTGCCAGCAGTTGGTCACAGCCCCAGCATTTT.

For the CDR3, the DNA is TGTGCCAGCAGCCAGATCGGACTAGCCGTACACACCGGGGAGCTGTTTTTT. Translating gives CASSQIGLAVHTGELFF. The J gene is TRBJ2-2, the V gene TRBV5-4; 8 bases fit TRBD2. CDR1 and CDR2 (germline): SGHNT, YYREEE (reference sequence). This CDR3 region has 17 residues. Trimming at V came to 4 bases and at J to 3 bases, leaving 11 bases not matched to a gene.

The chain couples TRBV14 to TRBJ2-1; 9 nucleotides match TRBD1. The V segment lost 0 bases and the J segment 5 bases; nucleotides outside the gene matches: 5. CDR1 and CDR2 from the germline V gene are SGHDN and FVKESK. This CDR3 is built from 16 residues. The CDR3 DNA reads as TGTGCCAGCAGCCAAGATAGGGACAGGGTTGACAATGAGCAGTTCTTC. Its translation: CASSQDRDRVDNEQFF.

The DNA for the CDR3 is TGTGCCAGCAGCCGGACTATGGAGGGTTATGAGACCCAGTACTTC. Amino acids: CASSRTMEGYETQYF. This chain links TRBV2 with TRBJ2-5, with a weak D call TRBD2 (6 bases). Germline CDR1 SNHLY, CDR2 FYNNEI. The CDR3 extends over 15 amino acids. Trimming left V 6 bases short and J 5 bases short, with 19 bases between.

The rearrangement uses TRBV7-8 and TRBJ2-2; TRBD1 agrees at 7 bases. There are 13 residues in the CDR3. From germline, CDR1 is SGHVS and CDR2 FQNEAQ. With 9 bases clipped from V and 4 bases from J, the junction kept 5 bases outside the gene matches. The CDR3 region has the DNA TGTGCCAGTACAGGGGCGAGCACCGGGGAGCTGTTTTTT. Its translation: CASTGASTGELFF.

V gene TRBV7-2 combines with J gene TRBJ2-1, with TRBD2 matching over 9 bases. Germline-derived CDR1 and CDR2 are SGHTA and FQGNSA. V lost 2 bases to trimming and J lost 8 bases; unmatched junction nucleotides: 10. This CDR3 has 16 amino acids. The CDR3 bases are TGTGCCAGCAGCTTAAAAATCGGTAGCGGGAGCCATGAGCAGTTCTTC. It is translated as CASSLKIGSGSHEQFF.

V usage is TRBV6-5 and J usage is TRBJ2-3; 8 bases are a match to TRBD1. The CDR3 sequence is 14 residues long. Germline CDR1 is MNHEY and CDR2 is SVGAGI. V lost 7 bases, J lost 3 bases, and 6 bases stayed unmatched. The CDR3 loop is CASTKTGVTDTQYF. For the CDR3, the DNA is TGTGCCAGCACCAAGACAGGGGTGACAGATACGCAGTATTTT.

The genes are TRBV19 and TRBJ2-3; D is unresolved. Per germline, CDR1 LNHDA and CDR2 SQIVND (reference sequence). The CDR3 has 17 residues. V was pared by 3 bases and J by 0 bases, with 16 bases between. DNA of the CDR3: TGTGCCAGTAGTATTTTCCTGACGGTTACTAGCACAGATACGCAGTATTTT. The encoded protein is CASSIFLTVTSTDTQYF. Drawing the rest from reference TRBV19 and TRBJ2-3, the complete variable domain is DGGITQSPKYLFRKEGQNVTLSCEQNLNHDAMYWYRQDPGQGLRLIYYSQIVNDFQKGDIAEGYSVSREKKESFPLTVTSAQKNPTAFYLCASSIFLTVTSTDTQYFGPGTRLTVL.